Sequencing of this TCR beta chain was carried out in a study of tissue T cells after allogeneic stem cell transplantation. This clone was seen a single time. Its antigen remains unknown. Here the gene names and germline are mouse. The DNA ends 1 residue before the CDR3 does, and the rest of the CDR3 is filled in from the germline J gene. The CDR3 extends over 13 amino acids. J gave up 3 bases and V 5 bases, and 4 bases lay outside the gene matches. CDR1 NNHNN and CDR2 SYGAGS come from the germline V gene (reference sequence). Assay: immunoSEQ multiplex PCR; the TCRdb copy retains only in-frame clones and omits some. The sample has about 48,000 clones, roughly 73% seen once; the top ten hold less than 0.85%. Findings of the study overall: Anatomically similar tissues had similar TCR repertoires within each patient. Across patients, clones rarely overlapped, yet motif clusters were shared tissue-specifically.

The chain recombines TRBV13-2 with TRBJ1-1; 7 nucleotides match TRBD1. What was sequenced was sorted cells pooled from one or two spleens. This clonotype originated in a pool of C57BL/6 mice in good health. The CDR3 loop is CASGRQGHTEVFF. The sequenced CDR3 bases are TGTGCCAGCGGGAGACAGGGACACACAGAAGTCTTC.